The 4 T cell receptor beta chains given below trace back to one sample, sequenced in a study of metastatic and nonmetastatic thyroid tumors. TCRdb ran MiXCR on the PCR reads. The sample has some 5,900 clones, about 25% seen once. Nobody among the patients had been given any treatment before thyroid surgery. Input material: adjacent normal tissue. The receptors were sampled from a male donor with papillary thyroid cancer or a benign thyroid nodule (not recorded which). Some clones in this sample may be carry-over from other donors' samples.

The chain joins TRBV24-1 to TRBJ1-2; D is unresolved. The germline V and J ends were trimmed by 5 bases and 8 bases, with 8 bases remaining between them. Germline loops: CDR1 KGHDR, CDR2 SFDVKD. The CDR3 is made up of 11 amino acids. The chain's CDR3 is CATSGLTGYTF. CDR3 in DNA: TGTGCCACCAGTGGTCTGACAGGCTACACCTTC.

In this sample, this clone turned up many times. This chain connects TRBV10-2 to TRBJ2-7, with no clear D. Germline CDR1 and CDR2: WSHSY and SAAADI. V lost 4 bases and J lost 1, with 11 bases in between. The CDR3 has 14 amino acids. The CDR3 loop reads CASSVSSGSYEQYF. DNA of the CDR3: TGCGCCAGCAGTGTAAGCAGTGGATCCTACGAGCAGTACTTC.

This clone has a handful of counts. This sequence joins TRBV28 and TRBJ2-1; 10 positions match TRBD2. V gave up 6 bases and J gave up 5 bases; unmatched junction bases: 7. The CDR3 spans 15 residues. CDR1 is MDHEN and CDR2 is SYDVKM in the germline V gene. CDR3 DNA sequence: TGTGCCAGCAGCTCAGCGGGAGGGATCCACAATGAGCAGTTCTTC. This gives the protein CASSSAGGIHNEQFF.

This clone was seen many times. The CDR3 reads CASSTSGANYGYTF. For the CDR3, the DNA is TGTGCCAGCAGTACAAGCGGGGCTAACTATGGCTACACCTTC. The chain recombines TRBV7-9 with TRBJ1-2; D not resolved. Trimming took 6 bases from V and 0 from J, leaving 11 bases between them. Germline CDR1 SEHNR, CDR2 FQNEAQ (reference sequence). CDR3 size: 14 residues.